The rows below give T cell receptor beta chains drawn from one sample of a study of cytomegalovirus exposure and HLA in healthy donors. Libraries were prepared by immunoSEQ multiplex PCR; TCRdb keeps only in-frame clonotypes and omits some of them. Its table records some 120,000 clones. The specimen was PBMCs. These receptors came from an older woman in good health and CMV-seronegative. CDR3s leave out the opening cysteine and the closing phenylalanine or tryptophan.

CDR3: ASSLGVGAYEQY
V: TRBV27

CDR3: ASSLTDRGDEKLF
V: TRBV4-1

CDR3: ASRYPGGNYGYT
V: TRBV7-9

CDR3: ASSDSAGGYQPQH
V: TRBV2

CDR3: ASSLDGQGVVPYGYT
V: TRBV5-4

CDR3: ASSVGGRAMNTEAF
V: TRBV9

CDR3: ASSFQSGRTDTQY
V: TRBV7-9

CDR3: ASSEDPDRVSFEAF
V: TRBV6-1

CDR3: ASSATSGGSNEQF
V: TRBV9

CDR3: ASSLTSGSYNEQF
V: TRBV6-5

CDR3: ASSELPGQAYEQY
V: TRBV6-1

CDR3: ASSYSDTAIGTSGPGNTQY
V: TRBV6-7

CDR3: ASSLTQEETQY
V: TRBV7-3

CDR3: ASSSGQGNYGYT
V: TRBV5-4

CDR3: ASSPRRGGPDTQY
V: TRBV28

CDR3: ASSVERDSYEQY
V: TRBV9

CDR3: ASTKRAEYNEQF
V: TRBV7-9

CDR3: ASSFVGTGSYEQY
V: TRBV27

CDR3: ASSDGVKNIQY
V: TRBV6-1

CDR3: ASVPGQNTGELF
V: TRBV6-1

CDR3: ASSFNQRGGGSYEQY
V: TRBV27

CDR3: AWSQGQPQH
V: TRBV30

CDR3: ASSLRSTSGGRTDTQY
V: TRBV7-3

CDR3: ASSYKWTAFSPLH
V: TRBV6-5

CDR3: SAGSGQGNT
V: TRBV29-1

CDR3: ASSSPPRGDTQY
V: TRBV6-5

CDR3: ASSLMLDRGSPAF
V: TRBV11-2

CDR3: ASSPMPGSYEQY
V: TRBV18

CDR3: ASSLATGAHSGNTIY
V: TRBV7-9

CDR3: ASSLREGASGETQY
V: TRBV5-1

CDR3: AIGGGEKLF
V: TRBV10-3

CDR3: ASSLTGETEAF
V: TRBV6-5

CDR3: ASSPGTGGLTDTQY
V: TRBV5-1

CDR3: ASSLALWQGTVSGNTIY
V: TRBV7-6

CDR3: ASSRREVGEKLF
V: TRBV2